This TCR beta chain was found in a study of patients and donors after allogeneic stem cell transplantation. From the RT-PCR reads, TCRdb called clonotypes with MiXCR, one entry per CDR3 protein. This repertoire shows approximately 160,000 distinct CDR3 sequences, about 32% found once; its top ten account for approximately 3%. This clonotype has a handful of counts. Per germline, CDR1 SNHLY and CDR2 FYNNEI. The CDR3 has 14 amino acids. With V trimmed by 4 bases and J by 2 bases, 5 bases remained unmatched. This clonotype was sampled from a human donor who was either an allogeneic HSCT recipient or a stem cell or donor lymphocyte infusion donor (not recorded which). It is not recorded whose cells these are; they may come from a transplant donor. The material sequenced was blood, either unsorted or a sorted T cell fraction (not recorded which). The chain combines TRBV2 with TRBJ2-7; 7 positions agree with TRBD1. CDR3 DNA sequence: TGTGCCAGCAGTGCGGGGACAGTCACCTACGAGCAGTACTTC. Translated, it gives CASSAGTVTYEQYF.